This entry concerns a single T cell receptor beta chain. Produced via immunoSEQ multiplex PCR; TCRdb's table is partial and in-frame only. The data hold roughly 48,000 clones, with approximately 88% observed a single time. The CDR3 loop spans 15 amino acids. The germline gives CDR1 SGDLS, CDR2 YYNGEE. The junction had 4 bases not matched to a gene; V was cut back by 0 bases and J by 6 bases. This entry is derived from a study of T cell changes during pregnancy in multiple sclerosis. This clonotype originated in a female donor with multiple sclerosis, enrolled in a pregnancy study. The V call is TRBV9, the J call TRBJ2-1; TRBD2 matches 9 bases. The sample was CD4+ T cells from peripheral blood mononuclear cells, taken in the second trimester of pregnancy. CDR3 nucleotide sequence: TGTGCCAGCAGCGTAGTGGCTAGCGGGACCAATGAGCAGTTCTTC. Encoded protein: CASSVVASGTNEQFF.